The 9 T cell receptor beta chains below were found in one sample sequenced in a study of cytomegalovirus exposure and HLA in healthy donors. The PCR had 60 Vbeta and 13 Jbeta primers. The table came from immunoSEQ multiplex PCR; TCRdb's copy has only in-frame clones and leaves some out. The data contain 300,000 or so clones, 80% to 90% of them singletons. Sequenced input: PBMCs. The receptor set was obtained from a middle-aged woman in good health and CMV-seropositive.

This chain connects TRBV19 to TRBJ2-1, with 8 positions matching TRBD2. The V gene's germline CDR1 is LNHDA and CDR2 SQIVND (reference sequence). Trimming took 6 bases from V and 0 from J; bases not matched to a gene: 7. The CDR3 covers 16 residues. CDR3 protein: CASSASGFSSYNEQFF. In nucleotides, the CDR3 is TGTGCCAGTAGCGCTAGCGGGTTCAGCTCCTACAATGAGCAGTTCTTC. Variable domain in full (rest from reference TRBV19 and TRBJ2-1): DGGITQSPKYLFRKEGQNVTLSCEQNLNHDAMYWYRQDPGQGLRLIYYSQIVNDFQKGDIAEGYSVSREKKESFPLTVTSAQKNPTAFYLCASSASGFSSYNEQFFGPGTRLTVL.

CDR3 DNA: TGTGCCAGCAGCCGGGACAGGGGTCAGCCCCAGCATTTT. It yields the protein CASSRDRGQPQHF. The V call is TRBV9, the J call TRBJ1-5; 10 bases align to TRBD1. Trimming cost V 4 bases and J 6 bases; bases outside gene matches: 1. The CDR3 is 13 residues long. Looked up from germline, CDR1 is SGDLS and CDR2 is YYNGEE.

The V call is TRBV7-9, the J call TRBJ1-2, with 7 bases lining up with TRBD1. Germline values: CDR1 SEHNR, CDR2 FQNEAQ (reference sequence). The CDR3 is 15 residues long. V shed 0 bases and J 2 bases; nucleotides not matched to a gene: 3. CDR3 amino acids: CASSLADRLNYGYTF. CDR3 nucleotide sequence: TGTGCCAGCAGCTTAGCGGACAGGCTCAACTATGGCTACACCTTC.

This chain links TRBV18 with TRBJ1-5; D is perhaps TRBD1 (6 bases). V gave up 3 bases and J gave up 6 bases, with 9 bases separating them. Germline V gene sequence: CDR1 KGHSH, CDR2 LQKENI. The length of the CDR3 is 13 residues. The CDR3 DNA follows: TGTGCCAGCTCACCGGTACAGGGTCAGCCCCAGCATTTT. Amino acids: CASSPVQGQPQHF.

This rearrangement joins TRBV7-9 to TRBJ2-2; possible D gene TRBD2, 6 bases. V gave up 1 base and J gave up 4 bases, with 10 bases separating them. Per the germline V gene, CDR1 is SEHNR and CDR2 is FQNEAQ (reference sequence). The CDR3 extends over 15 amino acids. As DNA, the CDR3 is TGTGCCAGCAGCTTAGTAGGGCGGGGCACCGGGGAGCTGTTTTTT. Its translation: CASSLVGRGTGELFF.

This clone came up a few times. The chain uses TRBV7-3 and TRBJ2-1, with D tentatively TRBD2 (6 bases). Germline V gene lookup returns CDR1 SGHTA and CDR2 FQGTGA. This CDR3 spans 18 amino acids. V was cut by 3 bases and J by 5 bases, with 23 bases left in between. The CDR3 DNA follows: TGTGCCAGCAGCTTTGTTGATACGGGAGTTTCATACAACAATGAGCAGTTCTTC. Amino acids: CASSFVDTGVSYNNEQFF.

This chain joins TRBV5-6 and TRBJ2-3; no reliable D call. Trimming shortened V by 5 bases and J by 2 bases, and 15 bases separated the two germline ends. Looked up from germline, CDR1 is SGHDT and CDR2 is YYEEEE. The CDR3 is 15 residues long. The CDR3 coding sequence is TGTGCCAGCAGTTTCGACGGGTCTAACACAGATACGCAGTATTTT. Translated, it gives CASSFDGSNTDTQYF.

This chain joins TRBV28 and TRBJ2-7; D call uncertain. Trimming cost V 6 bases and J 1 base, with 13 bases left between them. CDR1 is MDHEN and CDR2 is SYDVKM in the germline V gene. This CDR3 is built from 14 residues. The CDR3 spells CASRDNGFSYEQYF. The CDR3 coding sequence is TGTGCCAGCAGGGATAACGGGTTTTCCTACGAGCAGTACTTC. Full variable domain (missing parts from reference TRBV28 and TRBJ2-7): DVKVTQSSRYLVKRTGEKVFLECVQDMDHENMFWYRQDPGLGLRLIYFSYDVKMKEKGDIPEGYSVSREKKERFSLILESASTNQTSMYLCASRDNGFSYEQYFGPGTRLTVT.

V is TRBV7-6 and J is TRBJ1-2; no reliable D call. The CDR3 sequence is 16 residues long. The germline V gene encodes CDR1 SGHVS and CDR2 FNYEAQ. V lost 1 base and J lost 5, with 17 bases in between. CDR3 DNA sequence: TGTGCCAGCAGCTTAGAGGCCGGGAGCGCCGGGTATGGCTACACCTTC. It yields the protein CASSLEAGSAGYGYTF.